A selection of T cell receptor beta chains follows, all from one sample in a study of T cells after yellow fever vaccination. TCRdb called the 5' RACE reads again in MiXCR, with one record for every CDR3 protein. The sample lists approximately 10,000 distinct CDR3 sequences; roughly 6.1% were seen once. The sequenced sample was PBMCs, either bulk or a sorted T-cell subset (CD4+, CD8+, memory, or dextramer-sorted; not recorded which), obtained on the day of the yellow fever booster vaccination. Receptors originate from a man aged 30 to 39 who received the YFV17D yellow fever vaccine. Each CDR3 is given with its conserved first and last residue. Fields, in order: CDR3 protein, CDR3 DNA, V gene, clone size, D gene, J gene. The D gene is left open where the match is weak. The size entry is marked missing in some rows and otherwise reads once, few, many or a size class.

cdr3_aa: CAISESRGDQPQHF; cdr3_nt: TGTGCCATCAGTGAGTCGAGGGGCGATCAGCCCCAGCATTTT; v_call: TRBV10-3; clone_size: medium-sized; d_call: -; j_call: TRBJ1-5
cdr3_aa: CASSYSVGTGKTQYF; cdr3_nt: TGTGCCAGCAGTTACTCTGTCGGGACAGGGAAGACCCAGTACTTC; v_call: TRBV6-5; clone_size: medium-sized; d_call: TRBD1; j_call: TRBJ2-5
cdr3_aa: CASSLGGQGASEQYF; cdr3_nt: TGTGCCAGCAGCTTAGGGGGCCAGGGGGCATCCGAGCAGTACTTC; v_call: TRBV11-3; clone_size: many; d_call: TRBD1; j_call: TRBJ2-7
cdr3_aa: CASSSRDRRETQYF; cdr3_nt: TGTGCCAGCAGCTCCCGGGACAGACGAGAGACCCAGTACTTC; v_call: TRBV3-1; clone_size: many; d_call: TRBD1; j_call: TRBJ2-5
cdr3_aa: CASSARSGISHEQYF; cdr3_nt: TGTGCCAGCAGCGCCCGTAGCGGGATATCTCACGAGCAGTACTTC; v_call: TRBV9; clone_size: many; d_call: TRBD2; j_call: TRBJ2-7
cdr3_aa: CSAPLVGSSYNEQFF; cdr3_nt: TGCAGTGCCCCTCTGGTTGGAAGCTCCTACAATGAGCAGTTCTTC; v_call: TRBV20-1; clone_size: many; d_call: -; j_call: TRBJ2-1
cdr3_aa: CASSFSRGRGNQPQHF; cdr3_nt: TGTGCCAGCAGTTTCTCCCGAGGCAGGGGGAATCAGCCCCAGCATTTT; v_call: TRBV6-2/TRBV6-3; clone_size: many; d_call: TRBD1; j_call: TRBJ1-5
cdr3_aa: CAISESVVGGQPQHF; cdr3_nt: TGTGCCATCAGTGAGTCGGTTGTAGGAGGTCAGCCCCAGCATTTT; v_call: TRBV10-3; clone_size: many; d_call: -; j_call: TRBJ1-5
cdr3_aa: CASSSTGTTSYEQYF; cdr3_nt: TGTGCCAGTAGTAGTACCGGGACAACCTCCTACGAGCAGTACTTC; v_call: TRBV19; clone_size: many; d_call: -; j_call: TRBJ2-7
cdr3_aa: CATSTGTGTGNQPQHF; cdr3_nt: TGTGCCACCAGCACGGGGACCGGGACAGGGAATCAGCCCCAGCATTTT; v_call: TRBV15; clone_size: medium-sized; d_call: TRBD1; j_call: TRBJ1-5
cdr3_aa: CSVEGTGGESSYNEQFF; cdr3_nt: TGCAGCGTTGAGGGGACAGGGGGCGAAAGCTCCTACAATGAGCAGTTCTTC; v_call: TRBV29-1; clone_size: many; d_call: TRBD1; j_call: TRBJ2-1
cdr3_aa: CASSFRRPPGQIPTEAFF; cdr3_nt: TGTGCCAGCAGCTTCAGACGTCCACCGGGACAGATCCCCACTGAAGCTTTCTTT; v_call: TRBV11-2; clone_size: many; d_call: TRBD1; j_call: TRBJ1-1
cdr3_aa: CASSPDGGDGELFF; cdr3_nt: TGCGCCAGCAGCCCGGACGGGGGGGACGGGGAGCTGTTTTTT; v_call: TRBV5-1; clone_size: medium-sized; d_call: TRBD2; j_call: TRBJ2-2
cdr3_aa: CASSPTGTNYEQYF; cdr3_nt: TGTGCCAGCAGCCCGACAGGGACTAACTACGAGCAGTACTTC; v_call: TRBV9; clone_size: medium-sized; d_call: -; j_call: TRBJ2-7
cdr3_aa: CSGTPPDTQYF; cdr3_nt: TGCAGTGGGACCCCGCCAGATACGCAGTATTTT; v_call: TRBV20-1; clone_size: few; d_call: -; j_call: TRBJ2-3
cdr3_aa: CATSREEGDGYTF; cdr3_nt: TGTGCCACCAGCAGAGAGGAGGGGGATGGCTACACCTTC; v_call: TRBV15; clone_size: medium-sized; d_call: -; j_call: TRBJ1-2
cdr3_aa: CASSQDLRVKTDTQYF; cdr3_nt: TGTGCCAGCAGCCAAGACTTACGGGTTAAGACGGATACGCAGTATTTT; v_call: TRBV4-2; clone_size: many; d_call: -; j_call: TRBJ2-3
cdr3_aa: CASGRGGSSLEQYF; cdr3_nt: TGTGCCAGCGGGAGGGGCGGGAGTAGTTTGGAGCAGTACTTC; v_call: TRBV12-3/TRBV12-4; clone_size: medium-sized; d_call: TRBD2; j_call: TRBJ2-7
cdr3_aa: CATSDPSTWTSVNTGELFF; cdr3_nt: TGTGCCACCAGTGATCCCTCCACTTGGACTAGCGTTAACACCGGGGAGCTGTTTTTT; v_call: TRBV24-1; clone_size: medium-sized; d_call: TRBD2; j_call: TRBJ2-2
cdr3_aa: CASSEQPGQRYEQYF; cdr3_nt: TGTGCCAGCAGCGAACAACCGGGACAGCGGTACGAGCAGTACTTC; v_call: TRBV11-2; clone_size: -; d_call: TRBD1; j_call: TRBJ2-7
cdr3_aa: CSASRPSPTSTEAFF; cdr3_nt: TGCAGTGCTAGTAGGCCGTCCCCCACCAGCACTGAAGCTTTCTTT; v_call: TRBV20-1; clone_size: many; d_call: -; j_call: TRBJ1-1
cdr3_aa: CASSSGSLGTGGSNIGQLFF; cdr3_nt: TGCGCCAGCAGCTCCGGATCCTTGGGGACAGGGGGTTCGAACATCGGGCAGCTGTTTTTT; v_call: TRBV5-1; clone_size: -; d_call: TRBD1; j_call: TRBJ2-2
cdr3_aa: CASSPGPFYMGINEKLFF; cdr3_nt: TGCGCCAGCAGCCCGGGACCCTTTTATATGGGAATTAATGAAAAACTGTTTTTT; v_call: TRBV5-1; clone_size: many; d_call: -; j_call: TRBJ1-4
cdr3_aa: CASSEDNEQFF; cdr3_nt: TGTGCCAGCAGCGAGGACAATGAGCAGTTCTTC; v_call: TRBV9; clone_size: many; d_call: -; j_call: TRBJ2-1
cdr3_aa: CSVAGGAETQYF; cdr3_nt: TGCAGCGTTGCCGGCGGGGCTGAGACCCAGTACTTC; v_call: TRBV29-1; clone_size: many; d_call: -; j_call: TRBJ2-5
cdr3_aa: CASSRTMGAPLYGYTF; cdr3_nt: TGTGCCAGCAGTAGGACCATGGGCGCCCCACTATATGGCTACACCTTC; v_call: TRBV27; clone_size: many; d_call: -; j_call: TRBJ1-2
cdr3_aa: CASGNYRTGPNNSPLHF; cdr3_nt: TGTGCCAGCGGAAACTACCGGACAGGACCAAATAATTCACCCCTCCACTTT; v_call: TRBV27; clone_size: many; d_call: TRBD1; j_call: TRBJ1-6
cdr3_aa: CASSVYQGATSMNTEAFF; cdr3_nt: TGTGCCAGCAGTGTCTATCAGGGGGCGACTAGCATGAACACTGAAGCTTTCTTT; v_call: TRBV27; clone_size: many; d_call: TRBD1; j_call: TRBJ1-1
cdr3_aa: CASSFRVSYGYTF; cdr3_nt: TGTGCCAGCAGTTTTAGGGTTAGCTATGGCTACACCTTC; v_call: TRBV12-3/TRBV12-4; clone_size: many; d_call: -; j_call: TRBJ1-2
cdr3_aa: CASSGDRYEQYF; cdr3_nt: TGTGCCAGCAGTGGGGACCGCTACGAGCAGTACTTC; v_call: TRBV6-1; clone_size: many; d_call: -; j_call: TRBJ2-7
cdr3_aa: CASSPPFRETQYF; cdr3_nt: TGTGCCAGCAGCCCCCCGTTCCGAGAGACCCAGTACTTC; v_call: TRBV28; clone_size: many; d_call: -; j_call: TRBJ2-5
cdr3_aa: CASSQERDSGYTF; cdr3_nt: TGTGCCAGCAGCCAAGAAAGGGACAGTGGCTACACCTTC; v_call: TRBV3-1; clone_size: many; d_call: TRBD1; j_call: TRBJ1-2
cdr3_aa: CASGPRGQGGEKLFF; cdr3_nt: TGTGCCAGCGGCCCCCGGGGACAGGGGGGTGAAAAACTGTTTTTT; v_call: TRBV28; clone_size: few; d_call: TRBD1; j_call: TRBJ1-4
cdr3_aa: CSHRGFAGESYEQYF; cdr3_nt: TGCAGCCACCGGGGTTTTGCGGGGGAAAGCTACGAGCAGTACTTC; v_call: TRBV29-1; clone_size: many; d_call: TRBD2; j_call: TRBJ2-7
cdr3_aa: CASSRAGELFF; cdr3_nt: TGTGCCAGCAGTAGGGCCGGGGAGCTGTTTTTT; v_call: TRBV14; clone_size: many; d_call: -; j_call: TRBJ2-2
cdr3_aa: CASSLGHINTDTQYF; cdr3_nt: TGCGCCAGCAGCTTGGGGCACATTAACACAGATACGCAGTATTTT; v_call: TRBV5-1; clone_size: many; d_call: -; j_call: TRBJ2-3
cdr3_aa: CTSCLAGILEPNTGELFF; cdr3_nt: TGTACCAGCTGTTTAGCGGGAATTCTAGAACCGAACACCGGGGAGCTGTTTTTT; v_call: TRBV12-3/TRBV12-4; clone_size: once; d_call: TRBD2; j_call: TRBJ2-2
cdr3_aa: CASRARREPSGEQFF; cdr3_nt: TGTGCCAGCAGGGCGAGACGGGAACCATCCGGTGAGCAGTTCTTC; v_call: TRBV12-3/TRBV12-4; clone_size: many; d_call: -; j_call: TRBJ2-1
cdr3_aa: CASIRAGNSEQFF; cdr3_nt: TGTGCCAGTATTAGGGCGGGAAACTCGGAGCAGTTCTTC; v_call: TRBV19; clone_size: many; d_call: -; j_call: TRBJ2-1
cdr3_aa: CASSQGAAGLAGTYEQYF; cdr3_nt: TGCGCCAGCAGCCAGGGGGCTGCCGGACTAGCGGGAACCTACGAGCAGTACTTC; v_call: TRBV4-3; clone_size: medium-sized; d_call: TRBD2; j_call: TRBJ2-7
cdr3_aa: CASSSRLGRHEQYF; cdr3_nt: TGTGCCAGCAGTTCGCGACTAGGGCGCCACGAGCAGTACTTC; v_call: TRBV27; clone_size: many; d_call: -; j_call: TRBJ2-7
cdr3_aa: CSVEYQGTTQYF; cdr3_nt: TGCAGCGTTGAATACCAGGGTACTACGCAGTATTTT; v_call: TRBV29-1; clone_size: many; d_call: -; j_call: TRBJ2-3
cdr3_aa: CASRMRPQETQYF; cdr3_nt: TGTGCCAGCAGGATGCGGCCCCAAGAGACCCAGTACTTC; v_call: TRBV27; clone_size: many; d_call: -; j_call: TRBJ2-5
cdr3_aa: CASSLGAGTQETQYF; cdr3_nt: TGCGCCAGCAGCTTGGGGGCCGGGACTCAAGAGACCCAGTACTTC; v_call: TRBV5-1; clone_size: many; d_call: -; j_call: TRBJ2-5
cdr3_aa: CASSQVGEQFF; cdr3_nt: TGTGCCAGCAGCCAAGTTGGTGAGCAGTTCTTC; v_call: TRBV3-1; clone_size: medium-sized; d_call: -; j_call: TRBJ2-1